A selection of T cell receptor beta chains follows, all from one sample in a study of cytomegalovirus exposure and HLA in healthy donors. Profiling relied on immunoSEQ multiplex PCR, and the TCRdb table lists in-frame clones only, not all of them. This sample's table reports some 120,000 clones. Sequenced sample: PBMCs. These receptors all come from a man aged 35 to 55 in good health and CMV-seronegative. CDR3s include the opening cysteine and the closing phenylalanine or tryptophan. Each record gives: J gene, CDR3 length, V gene, D gene, CDR3 protein, CDR3 DNA. D genes are given only for firm matches.

TRBJ1-1,15,TRBV7-8,TRBD1,CASSPWTGGDTEAFF,TGTGCCAGCAGCCCCTGGACAGGGGGAGACACTGAAGCTTTCTTT
TRBJ1-5,15,TRBV28,TRBD1,CASSPWGDRGQPQHF,TGTGCCAGCAGTCCATGGGGGGACAGGGGGCAGCCCCAGCATTTT
TRBJ2-5,19,TRBV7-9,-,CASSFRVDSKPWNQETQYF,TGTGCCAGCAGCTTCCGGGTTGATAGCAAGCCATGGAACCAAGAGACCCAGTACTTC
TRBJ2-2,17,TRBV4-1,-,CASSQESAGVGAGELFF,TGCGCCAGCAGCCAAGAATCTGCTGGCGTAGGGGCCGGGGAGCTGTTTTTT
TRBJ1-6,15,TRBV7-8,-,CASSLAGGYNSPLHF,TGTGCCAGCAGCTTAGCAGGGGGCTATAATTCACCCCTCCACTTT
TRBJ1-2,13,TRBV5-4,-,CASSLETLLGYTF,TGTGCCAGCAGCTTGGAAACCCTACTAGGCTACACCTTC
TRBJ1-2,16,TRBV27,TRBD1,CASSSWGQGEVDGYTF,TGTGCCAGCAGTTCGTGGGGACAGGGAGAGGTAGACGGCTACACCTTC
TRBJ2-4,20,TRBV6-1,TRBD1,CASSEGRGLPLQGIKNIQYF,TGTGCCAGCAGTGAGGGCAGGGGGCTACCGCTCCAGGGAATCAAAAACATTCAGTACTTC
TRBJ2-2,16,TRBV5-6,TRBD1,CASSYSGTGAYGELFF,TGTGCCAGCAGCTATTCCGGGACAGGGGCATACGGGGAGCTGTTTTTT
TRBJ2-1,17,TRBV7-9,-,CASSLAVFDSSETEQFF,TGTGCCAGCAGCTTAGCGGTGTTTGACAGTTCGGAAACAGAGCAGTTCTTC
TRBJ2-1,17,TRBV19,TRBD2,CASNSNRGLREMHGQFF,TGTGCCAGTAATTCCAATCGGGGCTTGCGGGAGATGCACGGGCAGTTCTTC
TRBJ2-1,14,TRBV5-6,TRBD2,CASRYTGGVDEQFF,TGTGCCAGCAGATACACCGGGGGGGTTGATGAGCAGTTCTTC
TRBJ2-2,16,TRBV5-4,-,CASSLVGQVNTGELFF,TGTGCCAGCAGCTTGGTGGGGCAGGTGAACACCGGGGAGCTGTTTTTT
TRBJ2-3,12,TRBV2,-,CASLDGVDTQYF,TGTGCCAGCCTGGACGGGGTGGATACGCAGTATTTT
TRBJ2-2,15,TRBV18,-,CASSPLLSRHGELFF,TGTGCCAGCTCACCACTGTTGTCGCGACACGGGGAGCTGTTTTTT
TRBJ1-1,15,TRBV4-2,-,CASSQGSGAATEAFF,TGTGCCAGCAGCCAAGGTTCAGGGGCGGCCACTGAAGCTTTCTTT
TRBJ2-1,16,TRBV4-1,TRBD2,CASSQGLAGRGNEQFF,TGCGCCAGCAGCCAAGGACTAGCGGGACGGGGCAATGAGCAGTTCTTC
TRBJ2-4,15,TRBV2,TRBD1,CASSEGQGAKNIQYF,TGTGCCAGCAGTGAGGGACAGGGGGCCAAAAACATTCAGTACTTC
TRBJ2-7,14,TRBV29-1,-,CSVRPQGPRDEQYF,TGCAGCGTTCGCCCCCAGGGGCCCAGGGACGAGCAGTACTTC
TRBJ2-5,13,TRBV6-5,TRBD2,CVVGREGRETQYF,TGCGTCGTCGGGCGGGAGGGACGAGAGACCCAGTACTTC
TRBJ2-1,15,TRBV6-5,-,CASSYSWQKYNEQFF,TGTGCCAGCAGTTACTCGTGGCAGAAATACAATGAGCAGTTCTTC
TRBJ1-2,15,TRBV6-5,TRBD1,CASSRGQGLTMGYTF,TGTGCCAGCAGCCGAGGACAGGGCTTAACTATGGGCTACACCTTC
TRBJ2-1,13,TRBV5-4,-,CASSLGILNEQFF,TGTGCCAGCAGCTTGGGAATACTCAATGAGCAGTTCTTC
TRBJ2-2,15,TRBV7-6,TRBD2,CASSSGLAKTGELFF,TGTGCCAGCAGCTCAGGACTAGCGAAGACCGGGGAGCTGTTTTTT